This TCR beta chain was sequenced for a study of neurological immune-mediated disorders. Preparation of the unsorted libraries drew on 2 million PBMCs stored at -80 C. Germline values: CDR1 SQVTM, CDR2 ANQGSEA. With 1 base clipped from V and 8 bases from J, the junction kept 2 bases outside the gene matches. This CDR3 has 13 amino acids. This clonotype showed up many times. MiXCR was run by TCRdb on the 5' RACE reads, yielding one entry per CDR3 protein. The sample holds some 30,000 distinct CDR3 sequences, 4.6% seen once. The source material was PBMCs. This receptor was taken from a man aged 18 to 29 in good health. The chain uses TRBV29-1 and TRBJ1-4, with 9 bases matching TRBD1. The CDR3 nucleotides are TGCAGCGTTGAAGGGACAGGGGACGAAAAACTGTTTTTT. This gives the protein CSVEGTGDEKLFF.